This T cell receptor (beta chain) was sequenced during a study of T cell responses to AZD1222 COVID-19 vaccine. Notes on the study in general: Seropositive AZD1222 recipients at baseline numbered only five or six. A rise in Spike-specific TCR breadth and depth followed two AZD1222 doses. Dominant at 160-218 and 743-854, vaccine-associated CD4 TCRs also spanned spike. Sampled repertoires all dated from after the peak T cell response.

This clone has only one observation. What it binds is unknown. Only in-frame clones appear in the TCRdb table, and some are missing; sequencing was by immunoSEQ multiplex PCR. This sample has about 120,000 clones; just over 85% occur once, and the top ten carry about 10%. Here the sequenced sample was peripheral blood, taken on day 0 of AZD1222 vaccination. The receptor's source is an adult in good health.

CDR3 sequence (DNA): TGTGCCAGTAGTATGTATCCAGGGAATACTGAAGCTTTCTTT. It specifies CASSMYPGNTEAFF. The rearrangement links TRBV19 to TRBJ1-1; the D gene is possibly TRBD1 (5 bases). The CDR3 is made up of 14 amino acids. V was cut by 3 bases and J by 5 bases, with 13 bases left in between. CDR1 is LNHDA, CDR2 SQIVND, per germline (reference sequence).